This T cell receptor beta chain came from a study of beta chain features in type 1 diabetes. Broader study findings: VDJ junctions sequenced from type 1 diabetes patients showed fewer insertions and more deletions. Any PCR bias toward short templates would affect both groups alike. Moderate yet significant TCRB CDR3 shortening was seen in Type 1 diabetes patients in all four CD4+ subsets.

To note about this clone: Its antigen is as yet unknown.

CD4+ cells of the naive, central memory, regulatory and stem cell-like memory types were sorted via CD45RO/CCR7/CD25/CD127/CD95/CD27. V lost 4 bases to trimming and J lost 2 bases; unmatched junction nucleotides: 4. The CDR3 loop spans 14 amino acids. Germline CDR1 reads SGHAT; CDR2 reads FQNNGV. What was sequenced were expressed TCRB transcripts, since all of the isolated RNA had been reverse transcribed. Clones were read by immunoSEQ multiplex PCR, and TCRdb kept only the in-frame ones, dropping some. This repertoire shows around 250,000 clones, 24% found once; its top ten account for 0.012%. Specimen: naive CD4+ T cells from blood. The chain is built from TRBV11-2 and TRBJ2-7, with TRBD1 matching over 8 bases. The TCR sequence derives from a woman in her 30s with type 1 diabetes. This chain's CDR3 is CASSWTGRPYEQYF. The CDR3 nucleotides are TGTGCCAGCAGCTGGACAGGGAGGCCCTACGAGCAGTACTTC.